These 26 T cell receptor beta chains were all obtained from the same sample, sequenced in a study of molecular identifiers for immune sequencing clone quantification. TCRdb itself ran the PCR reads through MiXCR, one entry per CDR3 protein. The sample holds around 89,000 distinct CDR3 sequences, 15% to 20% seen once. Sequencing input: naive CD8+ T cells from blood, with Jurkat cell RNA spiked in. Indicated subset: FACS-sorted CD8+CD4-CCR7+CD45RA+ naive T cells. The receptors were gathered from a human donor in good health. Some libraries in this study had Jurkat cell RNA spiked in.

This clonotype was seen many times. The chain is built from TRBV12-3 or TRBV12-4 and TRBJ2-7; TRBD2 matches 9 bases. The CDR3 spans 15 residues. The V and J ends lost 2 bases and 3 bases, in that order; junction bases with no gene match: 5. The CDR3 region has the DNA TGTGCCAGCAGTTTACCTAGCGGGGAGAGCTACGAGCAGTACTTC. It is translated as CASSLPSGESYEQYF.

V and J are TRBV7-9 and TRBJ2-1; D ambiguous. Trimming left V 5 bases short and J 4 bases short, with 12 bases between. This CDR3 is 14 amino acids long. CDR1 is SEHNR and CDR2 is FQNEAQ in the germline V gene (reference sequence). DNA of the CDR3: TGTGCCAGCAGCCTAAACCGGCAGTACAATGAGCAGTTCTTC. This codes for CASSLNRQYNEQFF. The variable domain in full, with the rest retrieved from reference TRBV7-9 and TRBJ2-1, is DTGVSQNPRHKITKRGQNVTFRCDPISEHNRLYWYRQTLGQGPEFLTYFQNEAQLEKSRLLSDRFSAERPKGSFSTLEIQRTEQGDSAMYLCASSLNRQYNEQFFGPGTRLTVL.

In this sample, this clonotype turned up many times. This chain uses TRBV20-1 with TRBJ2-7; D call uncertain. Germline CDR1 reads DFQATT; CDR2 reads SNEGSKA (reference sequence). Deletions cut 0 bases from V and 2 bases from J, with 8 bases between. The CDR3 consists of 13 residues. The CDR3 here is CSAREVEPYEQYF. CDR3 nucleotides: TGCAGTGCTAGAGAGGTGGAGCCCTACGAGCAGTACTTC.

The V and J genes are TRBV11-2 and TRBJ2-7; D unclear. The length of the CDR3 is 12 residues. Between the trimmed V and J ends, which lost 3 bases and 3 bases, there was a span of 6 bases. Germline CDR1 SGHAT, CDR2 FQNNGV. The CDR3 sequence: CASSLGYYEQYF. The CDR3 bases are TGTGCCAGCAGCTTGGGGTACTACGAGCAGTACTTC.

In this sample, this clonotype turned up many times. The chain employs TRBV27 and TRBJ2-3; perhaps TRBD1 as D (5 bases). Germline-derived CDR1 and CDR2 are MNHEY and SMNVEV (reference sequence). Trimming removed 6 bases from V and 2 bases from J, with 6 bases in between. The CDR3 covers 12 residues. The CDR3, as DNA: TGTGCCAGCAGCAGGGACACAGATACGCAGTATTTT. It yields the protein CASSRDTDTQYF.

This clonotype was detected only a few times. The chain uses TRBV30 and TRBJ2-5, with D perhaps matching TRBD1 (5 bases). In germline, CDR1 is GTSNPN, CDR2 SVGIG (reference sequence). The V gene lost 5 bases and the J gene lost 10 bases, with 20 bases spanning the gap. This CDR3 comprises 13 residues. The CDR3 DNA reads TGTGCCTGGGGCTCTGGGGCCGCATGGGACCAGTACTTC. It codes for CAWGSGAAWDQYF.

Comments on this clonotype: A much more abundant neighbour one base away suggests this may be a read error. The chain employs TRBV20-1 and TRBJ2-3; TRBD2 matches 14 bases. Germline trimming cut 1 base from V and 4 bases from J; bases unmatched to any gene: 13. From germline, CDR1 is DFQATT and CDR2 SNEGSKA (reference sequence). The CDR3 has 19 residues. The CDR3 nucleotides are TGCAGTGCTAGAGCCCGACTAGCGGGGGGGCCGCACCCTCCAGATACGCAGTATTTT. Its translation is CSARARLAGGPHPPDTQYF.

Concerning this clonotype itself: The CDR3 carries no conserved terminal phenylalanine or tryptophan, so it likely arises from a read error. The V gene is TRBV24-1, the J gene TRBJ2-5; possible D gene TRBD2, 6 bases. V lost 1 base, J lost 1 base, and 6 bases lay in between. This CDR3 is built from 14 residues. CDR1 KGHDR and CDR2 SFDVKD come from the germline V gene. In nucleotides, the CDR3 is TGTGCCACCAGTGATTTTAGCGGCCAAGAGACCCAGTACCTC. Its protein is CATSDFSGQETQYL.

This clonotype was observed at least ten times. V is TRBV18 and J is TRBJ2-7; the D gene could be TRBD1 or TRBD2 (5 bases each). The CDR3 runs 14 residues. Trimming took 5 bases from V and 2 from J, leaving 13 bases between them. Germline CDR1 reads KGHSH; CDR2 reads LQKENI. The CDR3 nucleotides are TGTGCCAGCTCAGCCGGGACGGACCCCTACGAGCAGTACTTC. Its protein is CASSAGTDPYEQYF.

There are many counts of this clonotype. The chain employs TRBV11-3 and TRBJ2-1; 9 bases are shared with TRBD2. The CDR3 has 15 residues. The germline V gene encodes CDR1 SGHNT and CDR2 YENEEA. Trimming took 4 bases from V and 3 from J; bases not matched to a gene: 4. As DNA, the CDR3 is TGTGCCAGCAGCTCTCGACTAGCGGACTACAATGAGCAGTTCTTC. Its translation: CASSSRLADYNEQFF.

In its sample, this clonotype was seen many times. The chain is built from TRBV20-1 and TRBJ2-7; no clear D gene. The CDR3 is made up of 12 amino acids. The germline gives CDR1 DFQATT, CDR2 SNEGSKA (reference sequence). V was clipped by 6 bases and J by 5 bases, with 14 bases between them. The CDR3 here is CSAWVLKNEQYF. The DNA for the CDR3 is TGCAGTGCCTGGGTCCTGAAGAACGAGCAGTACTTC.

This clonotype has ten or more counts. The rearrangement uses TRBV4-1 and TRBJ2-4; D is ambiguous. Germline lookup yields CDR1 MGHRA and CDR2 YSYEKL. This CDR3 contains 15 residues. V dropped 1 base and J dropped 7 bases, with 14 bases sitting between them. The CDR3 DNA sequence: TGCGCCAGCAGCCAAGGGCAGGATGGTTGGAACATTCAGTACTTC. Amino acid sequence: CASSQGQDGWNIQYF.

This clonotype was counted at least ten times. This chain joins TRBV6-2 or TRBV6-3 and TRBJ2-3; 8 bases map to TRBD1. The CDR3 runs 16 residues. Germline CDR1 is MNHEY and CDR2 is SVGEGT. V lost 7 bases and J lost 1; bases outside the gene matches: 10. The CDR3 DNA follows: TGTGCCAGCACCCCAATAGAGACAGGGGGCACAGATACGCAGTATTTT. This sequence encodes CASTPIETGGTDTQYF.

This clonotype was seen many times. J is TRBJ1-2 and V is TRBV29-1; 7 bases are a match to TRBD1. The CDR3 length is 11 residues. Germline CDR1 and CDR2: SQVTM and ANQGSEA. V shed 4 bases, J shed 8 bases, and the junction held 4 bases outside the gene matches. Here the CDR3 DNA reads TGCAGCGTTGCCCGGACAGGAGGCTACACCTTC. Its protein product is CSVARTGGYTF.

In its sample, this clonotype was seen a few times. The junction departs from germline at one end; a sequencing error may be responsible. The chain combines TRBV2 with TRBJ2-7; D call uncertain. Germline CDR1 reads SNHLY; CDR2 reads FYNNEI. The CDR3 is 15 amino acids. The CDR3 reads CAGSEPQGYSTEQYF. The CDR3 coding sequence is TGTGCCGGCAGTGAACCACAAGGCTATTCGACCGAGCAGTACTTC.

This clonotype was detected many times. The chain joins TRBV14 to TRBJ1-4; D perhaps matches TRBD1 (5 bases). Germline assignment: CDR1 SGHDN and CDR2 FVKESK. The V end lost 4 bases, the J end lost 13 bases, and 19 bases lay between the germline ends. This CDR3 has 14 residues. The CDR3 DNA reads TGTGCCAGCAGCCCGGGACGGACCCTATCCAGACTGTTTTTT. Amino acids: CASSPGRTLSRLFF. Based on the CDR3 plus reference TRBV14 and TRBJ1-4, the full variable domain is EAGVTQFPSHSVIEKGQTVTLRCDPISGHDNLYWYRRVMGKEIKFLLHFVKESKQDESGMPNNRFLAERTGGTYSTLKVQPAELEDSGVYFCASSPGRTLSRLFFGSGTQLSVL.

The table lists this clonotype with many counts. This chain uses TRBV2 with TRBJ2-2, with D uncertain. The CDR3 is made up of 13 amino acids. The ends were cut back, 3 bases at V and 2 bases at J, with 4 bases in the middle. Germline loops: CDR1 SNHLY, CDR2 FYNNEI. The DNA for the CDR3 is TGTGCCAGCAGTGAGCCAAACACCGGGGAGCTGTTTTTT. Translated: CASSEPNTGELFF. The complete variable domain, with remaining parts taken from reference TRBV2 and TRBJ2-2, reads EPEVTQTPSHQVTQMGQEVILRCVPISNHLYFYWYRQILGQKVEFLVSFYNNEISEKSEIFDDQFSVERPDGSNFTLKIRSTKLEDSAMYFCASSEPNTGELFFGEGSRLTVL.

Turning to this clonotype: With a much larger clone just one base away, this may be a read error. The V call is TRBV6-5, the J call TRBJ2-1; D unclear. Per germline, CDR1 MNHEY and CDR2 SVGAGI. With 8 bases removed from V and 7 bases from J, the gap between germline ends came to 9 bases. CDR3 size: 11 residues. The CDR3 bases are TGTGCCAGCGCCAGGAGTAATGAGCAGTTCTTC. It yields the protein CASARSNEQFF.

This clonotype was detected only once. Being one base from a much bigger clone, this may be a read error. The conserved final phenylalanine or tryptophan is absent from the CDR3, which likely points to a read error. This chain connects TRBV6-2 or TRBV6-3 to TRBJ2-1; no definite D call. Germline CDR1 reads MNHEY; CDR2 reads SVGEGT. The CDR3 is 13 amino acids. The V end was cut by 4 bases, the J end by 5 bases, with 9 bases between. The CDR3 protein is CASSLGRNNEQFV. The CDR3 coding sequence is TGTGCCAGCAGTTTAGGGCGGAACAATGAGCAGTTCGTC.

In this sample, this clonotype turned up a few times. The genes are TRBV27 and TRBJ2-5; TRBD2 agrees at 8 bases. Germline V lookup: CDR1 MNHEY, CDR2 SMNVEV (reference sequence). With V trimmed by 5 bases and J by 2 bases, 10 bases remained unmatched. The CDR3 is 16 amino acids. The CDR3 protein is CASSQRTSLSQETQYF. In DNA form, the CDR3 reads TGTGCCAGCAGTCAACGGACTAGCTTATCACAAGAGACCCAGTACTTC.

In its sample, this clonotype was seen many times. This chain uses TRBV12-2 with TRBJ2-7; the table's D call of TRBD2 was not tested on the DNA. TRBV12-2 is labeled a pseudogene. CDR3 length: 19 residues. Here the CDR3 reads CASRLEFPSGRALSYEQYF. Written as DNA, the CDR3 is TGTGCAAGTCGCTTAGAATTTCCTAGCGGGAGGGCCCTATCCTACGAGCAGTACTTC.

The table lists this clonotype with many counts. J is TRBJ2-3 and V is TRBV9; D is unclear. The CDR3 loop spans 15 amino acids. Germline loops: CDR1 SGDLS, CDR2 YYNGEE. Between the trimmed V and J ends, which lost 2 bases and 2 bases, there was a span of 12 bases. The CDR3 coding sequence is TGTGCCAGCAGCGTCTACGGGCTCTCCACAGATACGCAGTATTTT. Protein sequence: CASSVYGLSTDTQYF.

This clonotype was observed many times. The rearrangement joins TRBV4-1 to TRBJ2-2; D is possibly TRBD1 or TRBD2 (7 bases each). This CDR3 spans 15 amino acids. V was shortened by 5 bases and J by 2 bases, with 12 bases between the two germline ends. Germline lookup yields CDR1 MGHRA and CDR2 YSYEKL. CDR3 nucleotide sequence: TGCGCCAGCAGCTCAGGGGGGGAAAACACCGGGGAGCTGTTTTTT. Its translation is CASSSGGENTGELFF.

This clonotype has ten or more counts. The DNA for the CDR3 is TGTGCCAGCAGCTTAGTCCCCAATGAAAAACTGTTTTTT. It yields the protein CASSLVPNEKLFF. The chain is built from TRBV7-9 and TRBJ1-4, with D unclear. The CDR3 spans 13 residues. V lost 1 base and J 5 bases, leaving 5 bases between the germline ends. Germline lookup yields CDR1 SEHNR and CDR2 FQNEAQ (reference sequence).

This clonotype was recorded many times. The CDR3 spells CASSYSRQGWDTEAFF. As DNA, the CDR3 is TGTGCCAGCAGTTACTCGAGACAGGGATGGGACACTGAAGCTTTCTTT. The V gene is TRBV6-5, the J gene TRBJ1-1, with TRBD1 matching 7 bases. V lost 0 bases and J lost 3; bases outside the gene matches: 7. This CDR3 is built from 16 residues. From germline, CDR1 is MNHEY and CDR2 SVGAGI.

In this sample, this clonotype turned up many times. The rearrangement joins TRBV20-1 to TRBJ2-7; 10 nucleotides match TRBD2. The junction had 5 bases not matched to a gene; V was cut back by 2 bases and J by 4 bases. In germline, CDR1 is DFQATT, CDR2 SNEGSKA (reference sequence). The CDR3 is made up of 14 amino acids. The CDR3 spells CSARPSGSEYEQYF. The CDR3 nucleotides are TGCAGTGCTAGACCTAGCGGGAGTGAATACGAGCAGTACTTC.